This TCR beta chain was sequenced for a study of CD8 T cells in Susac syndrome. About the study: Patients with Susac syndrome were therapy-naive, taking corticosteroids, with some also receiving intravenous immunoglobulin, or taking intravenous immunoglobulin alone at the time their blood was drawn.

Sequencing of TCR beta was performed on blood CD8+ and CD4+ T cells. It was with random hexamers that roughly 0.45 to 1 ug RNA was reverse transcribed. An immunoSEQ multiplex PCR amplified TCR beta CDR3 over 54 Vbeta and 13 Jbeta. TCRdb reprocessed the immunoSEQ multiplex PCR reads with MiXCR, giving one entry per CDR3 protein. Of fewer than 90,000 distinct CDR3 sequences detected, 94% appear once; the ten largest clones hold about 0.9%. The V end was cut by 0 bases, the J end by 0 bases, with 3 bases between. Germline CDR1 reads SGHRS; CDR2 reads YFSETQ. The CDR3 spans 14 residues. The TCR sequence derives from a human donor with Susac syndrome. Sequenced material: CD8+ T cells from PBMCs. The V call is TRBV5-1, the J call TRBJ2-2; no clear D gene. The CDR3 spells CASSLDANTGELFF. The DNA for the CDR3 is TGCGCCAGCAGCTTGGATGCGAACACCGGGGAGCTGTTTTTT.